This T cell receptor beta chain was found in a study of human T cells and chemical hapten exposure (dated by TCRdb to the early 2020s). Study-wide context: For sensitization, 2% DPC in acetone was applied to a roughly 2 cm by roughly 2 cm area of upper inner arm skin. Libraries were combined into a pool for sequencing, and differences in TCR yield between samples came mainly from small differences in library volumes within the pool. Alopecia areata with under or over 50% scalp involvement, alopecia totalis and alopecia universalis were represented in the patient cohort, which was mostly female. This study followed changes in the peripheral blood TCR repertoire in vivo during primary and secondary sensitization of alopecia patients to the hapten diphenylcyclopropenone (DPC). Approximately 30 alopecia patients provided blood for TCR sequencing at one to four time points (pre-sensitization, 2, 6 and 24 weeks). Patch testing was performed on the upper back with Finn chambers containing 0.01% DPC, and the patch tests were scored after 6 days according to International Contact Dermatitis Research Group standards. Blood was sampled from patients pre-sensitization (week 0) and at 2, 6 and about 24 weeks after DPC sensitization. Patients additionally received weekly therapeutic DPC doses to the scalp throughout the approximately 24-week study period. Overall study results and their limits: The number of PT1 expanded TCRs positively correlated with patch test score, significant at thresholds 8, 16 and 32 but not 4. Repeated subsampling changed both the strength of the expansion versus patch-test correlation and the threshold at which that correlation became significant. Expanded TCRs formed significantly more large CDR3 similarity clusters than pre-sensitization or healthy control sets, consistent with antigen-driven responses. No change with DPC sensitization was found in the number of TCRs above 1 in 1000 frequency, and no evidence of global repertoire structure alterations was found. All patients had alopecia, a presumed autoimmune disease, so their immune response might differ from that of healthy individuals.

This clonotype was seen a few times. The antigen it binds to is not known. Base-call qualities are not available, and no considerably larger clone is one nucleotide away. The method was RACE. For sequencing, a NextSeq 500 was employed. Library preparation attached unique molecular identifiers to individual cDNA molecules for quantitative, reproducible TCR counting. From each blood RNA sample, both TCR alpha and TCR beta chains were sequenced. Per the source publication's procedure: The median number of TCRs per sample was roughly 98,000, ranging from roughly 20,000 to 700,000. The Decombinator software suite was used to annotate V, J and CDR3 in the TCR reads. To make PS versus PT1 abundance plots, every sample was subsampled to the same number of TCRs (28,000). TCRs were defined as expanded if absent before sensitization and observed at least eight times at the 2-week time point. TCRdb reprocessing: public reads trimmed at Q25 with fastp, clones called with MiXCR, in-frame beta chains kept. Each entry merges the rows of one CDR3 protein and shows their most common DNA and genes. TCRdb assigned the V and J calls; the authors' analysis was not used. The sample has around 330,000 distinct CDR3 sequences on record, around 5.5% of them singletons. Around 8% of the sample is in the top ten clones.

Taken from cysteine to phenylalanine, the CDR3 has 14 residues. Only the CDR3 portion is preserved as DNA: 42 bases, with reading frame beginning at the first base. The germline V gene (reference sequence) supplies CDR1 SGHKS and CDR2 YYEKEE. V and J lose 0 bases and 5 bases, and a span of 11 bases separates them. The intended sense of this specimen's time point label: pre-sensitization, week 0. The treatment or condition label, read with the paper, signifies: therapeutic diphenylcyclopropenone sensitization with weekly scalp DPC. At each patch-test visit, blood was drawn before the patch test was applied. To be eligible, patients had to be aged 18 to 70, diagnosed with alopecia and judged suitable for DPC therapy, while pregnant patients were excluded. Total RNA was extracted from unfractionated whole blood collected in Tempus Blood RNA tubes.

The chain joins TRBV5-5 to TRBJ1-1; the D gene is not confidently resolved. The input for sequencing was whole blood, taken in connection with sensitization to the hapten diphenylcyclopropenone (DPC). This clonotype was sampled from a woman between 18 and 29 years old with alopecia areata. Some clones in this sample may be carry-over from other donors' samples. The CDR3 is CASSLVWSRTEAFF. The nucleotide sequence reads TGTGCCAGCAGCTTGGTATGGAGTAGAACTGAAGCTTTCTTT.